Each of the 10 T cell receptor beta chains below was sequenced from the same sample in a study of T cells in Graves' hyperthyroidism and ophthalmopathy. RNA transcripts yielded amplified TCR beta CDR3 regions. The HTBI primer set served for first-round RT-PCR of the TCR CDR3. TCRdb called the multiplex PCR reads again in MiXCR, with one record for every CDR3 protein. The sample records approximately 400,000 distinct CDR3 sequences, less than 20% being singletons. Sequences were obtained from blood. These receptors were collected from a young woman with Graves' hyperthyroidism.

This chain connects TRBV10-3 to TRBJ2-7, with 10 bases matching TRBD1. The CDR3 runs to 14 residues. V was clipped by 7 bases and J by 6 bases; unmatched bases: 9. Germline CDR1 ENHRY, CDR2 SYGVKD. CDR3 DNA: TGTGCCATCACCACCGGGACAGGGGTGGGCGAGCAGTACTTC. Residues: CAITTGTGVGEQYF.

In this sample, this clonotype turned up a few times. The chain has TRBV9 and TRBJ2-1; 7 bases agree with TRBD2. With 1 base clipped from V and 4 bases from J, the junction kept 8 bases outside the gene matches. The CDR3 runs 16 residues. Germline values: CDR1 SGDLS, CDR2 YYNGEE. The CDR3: CASSVPPGLPYNEQFF. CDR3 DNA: TGTGCCAGCAGCGTACCTCCGGGACTACCATACAATGAGCAGTTCTTC.

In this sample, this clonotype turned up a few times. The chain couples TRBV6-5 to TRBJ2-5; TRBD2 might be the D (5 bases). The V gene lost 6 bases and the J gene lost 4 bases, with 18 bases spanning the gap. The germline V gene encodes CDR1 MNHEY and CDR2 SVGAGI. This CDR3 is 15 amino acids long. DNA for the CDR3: TGTGCCAGCAGGATTACTTGGGCCCGGGGAGAGACCCAGTACTTC. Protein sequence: CASRITWARGETQYF.

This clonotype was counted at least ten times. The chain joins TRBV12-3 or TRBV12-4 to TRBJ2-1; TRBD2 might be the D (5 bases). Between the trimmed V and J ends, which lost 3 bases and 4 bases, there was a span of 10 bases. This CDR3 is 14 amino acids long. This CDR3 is CASSLEDSYNEQFF. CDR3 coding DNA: TGTGCCAGCAGTTTGGAGGACTCGTACAATGAGCAGTTCTTC.

Written as DNA, the CDR3 is TGCGCCAGCAGCTTGGGGACGGCCATGAACACTGAAGCTTTCTTT. Amino acids: CASSLGTAMNTEAFF. The chain links TRBV5-1 to TRBJ1-1; no clear D. The V and J ends lost 0 bases and 0 bases respectively, with 9 bases between them. There are 15 residues in the CDR3. Germline values: CDR1 SGHRS, CDR2 YFSETQ.

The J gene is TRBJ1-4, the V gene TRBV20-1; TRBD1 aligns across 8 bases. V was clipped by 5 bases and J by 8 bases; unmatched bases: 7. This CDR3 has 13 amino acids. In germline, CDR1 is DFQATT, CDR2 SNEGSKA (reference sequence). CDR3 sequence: CSAVPGQVEKLFF. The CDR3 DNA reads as TGCAGTGCTGTACCGGGACAGGTCGAAAAACTGTTTTTT.

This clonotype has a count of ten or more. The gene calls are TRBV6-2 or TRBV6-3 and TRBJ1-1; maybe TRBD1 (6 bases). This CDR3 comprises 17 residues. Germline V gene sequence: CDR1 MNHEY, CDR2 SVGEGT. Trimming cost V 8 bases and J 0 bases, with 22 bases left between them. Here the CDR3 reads CASGVTGFVGMNTEAFF. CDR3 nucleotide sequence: TGTGCCAGCGGGGTTACAGGGTTCGTGGGGATGAACACTGAAGCTTTCTTT.

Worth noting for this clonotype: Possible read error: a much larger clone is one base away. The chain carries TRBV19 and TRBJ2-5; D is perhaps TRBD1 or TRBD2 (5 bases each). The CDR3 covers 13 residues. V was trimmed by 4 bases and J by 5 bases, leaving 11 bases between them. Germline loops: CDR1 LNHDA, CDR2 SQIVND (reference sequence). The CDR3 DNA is TGTGCCAGTAGTACTATGGGACGGGAGACCCAGTACTTC. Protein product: CASSTMGRETQYF.

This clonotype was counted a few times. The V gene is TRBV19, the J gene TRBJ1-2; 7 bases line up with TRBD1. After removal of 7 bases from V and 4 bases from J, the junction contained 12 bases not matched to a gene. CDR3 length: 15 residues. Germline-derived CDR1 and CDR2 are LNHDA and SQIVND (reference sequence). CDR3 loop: CASTQGRYRIYGYTF. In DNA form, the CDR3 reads TGTGCCAGTACACAGGGGCGGTATAGGATCTATGGCTACACCTTC.

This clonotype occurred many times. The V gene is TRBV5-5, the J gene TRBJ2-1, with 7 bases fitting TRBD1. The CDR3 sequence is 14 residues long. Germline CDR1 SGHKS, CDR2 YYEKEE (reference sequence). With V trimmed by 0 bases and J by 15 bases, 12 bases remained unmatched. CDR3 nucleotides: TGTGCCAGCAGCTTGGACAGTACAGGGGTGGTCCGGTTCTTC. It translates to CASSLDSTGVVRFF.